The source of this T cell receptor beta chain is a study of T-cell memory formation after mild COVID-19. TCRdb fed the 5' RACE reads into MiXCR, producing one record per CDR3 protein. Of some 65,000 distinct CDR3 sequences in the sample, 16% are singletons; the top ten hold around 31%. Between the trimmed V and J ends, which lost 6 bases and 0 bases, there was a span of 15 bases. The germline gives CDR1 MNHEY, CDR2 SVGAGI. The CDR3 length is 15 residues. The receptor was isolated from an adult woman who had mild COVID-19 (a few samples of this study predate the infection). Cell type and time point are not known. V is TRBV6-5 and J is TRBJ2-7, with D possibly matching TRBD2 (6 bases). Specimen: PBMCs or a T cell subset sorted from them (not recorded which). The CDR3 here is CASRETGVFSYEQYF. DNA for the CDR3: TGTGCCAGCAGGGAGACGGGGGTGTTCTCCTACGAGCAGTACTTC.